This TCR beta chain is drawn from a study of T cells in Graves' hyperthyroidism and ophthalmopathy. Points from the study as a whole: A median 6.5 months before onset, the model predicted ophthalmopathy. Researchers found most expanded thyroid clonotypes above 0.001 in blood as well.

Template material for amplifying TCR beta CDR3 regions consisted of RNA transcripts. Primed by the HTBI set, a first-round RT-PCR was run on the TCR CDR3. TCRdb analysed the multiplex PCR reads with MiXCR anew, one entry per CDR3 protein. The repertoire consists of about 580,000 distinct CDR3 sequences, with 46% occurring once and the leading ten covering 7.5% to 8.5%. Comment on this clonotype: Its antigen is unidentified.

The CDR3 spans 15 residues. Germline V CDR1 and CDR2: MNHEY, SVGAGI. Deletions cut 5 bases from V and 1 base from J, with 14 bases between. Patients were aged 18 to 65, had disease duration under 2 months, and had newly diagnosed hyperthyroidism. Exclusion of a patient resulted from uncontrolled infection, other autoimmune disease, pregnancy or lactation. This receptor was obtained from a woman aged 18-29 years with Graves' hyperthyroidism. The gene calls are TRBV6-5 and TRBJ2-5; D remains unclear. What was sequenced was peripheral blood or thyroid tissue (not recorded which). The CDR3 region is CASSTTPQPQETQYF. The CDR3 nucleotides are TGTGCCAGCAGTACCACCCCCCAGCCCCAAGAGACCCAGTACTTC.